Each of the 17 T cell receptor beta chains below was sequenced from the same sample in a study of early T cells in non-severe SARS-CoV-2 infection. TCRdb analysed the 5' RACE reads with MiXCR anew, one entry per CDR3 protein. The data contain 55,000 to 80,000 distinct CDR3 sequences, 11% of them singletons. The sequencing sample was made of whole blood. Source of these receptors: an adult who was a healthcare worker with PCR-confirmed SARS-CoV-2 infection or an uninfected control (not recorded which).

The chain links TRBV7-9 to TRBJ2-1; D is unclear. CDR1 is SEHNR and CDR2 is FQNEAQ in the germline V gene (reference sequence). The V end lost 1 base, the J end lost 7 bases, and 14 bases lay between the germline ends. The length of the CDR3 is 15 residues. The CDR3 region is CASSLGGGVTNEQFF. In DNA, the CDR3 is TGTGCCAGCAGCTTAGGAGGTGGGGTTACAAATGAGCAGTTCTTC.

V and J are TRBV12-3 or TRBV12-4 and TRBJ1-1, with 7 bases identical to TRBD1. The CDR3 contains 14 residues. With 4 bases clipped from V and 4 bases from J, the junction kept 6 bases outside the gene matches. The CDR3 sequence is CASSSQGMATEAFF. CDR3 DNA sequence: TGTGCCAGCAGTTCACAGGGGATGGCCACTGAAGCTTTCTTT.

The sample holds many counts of this clonotype. The chain recombines TRBV30 with TRBJ1-6; D not resolved. V was clipped by 5 bases and J by 7 bases, with 6 bases between them. Germline V gives CDR1 GTSNPN, CDR2 SVGIG (reference sequence). The CDR3 runs 11 residues. The DNA of the CDR3 is TGTGCCTGGGGAGAGAATTCACCCCTCCACTTT. Translating it yields CAWGENSPLHF.

This clonotype was counted many times. The chain joins TRBV20-1 to TRBJ1-5; D is uncertain. Trimming stripped 0 bases from V and 1 base from J, with 7 bases between. Germline-derived CDR1 and CDR2 are DFQATT and SNEGSKA (reference sequence). The CDR3 covers 14 residues. CDR3 nucleotide sequence: TGCAGTGCTAGAGATATGGGGAGCAATCAGCCCCAGCATTTT. Its protein is CSARDMGSNQPQHF.

There are many counts of this clonotype. This sequence joins TRBV5-1 and TRBJ2-7, with 8 positions matching TRBD1. V lost 7 bases and J lost 9; bases outside the gene matches: 9. This CDR3 comprises 12 residues. CDR1 and CDR2 from the germline V gene are SGHRS and YFSETQ. CDR3 in amino acids: CASGSRGHVQYF. The CDR3 bases are TGCGCCAGCGGTAGCAGGGGGCATGTGCAGTACTTC.

The table lists this clonotype with many counts. The chain uses TRBV3-1 and TRBJ1-1, with 9 bases that match TRBD1. Losses at the gene ends were 0 bases for V and 7 bases for J; bases not matched to a gene: 0. CDR1 and CDR2 (germline): LGHDT, YNNKEL (reference sequence). The CDR3 is made up of 13 amino acids. The CDR3 sequence: CASSQEGQGEAFF. CDR3 DNA sequence: TGTGCCAGCAGCCAAGAGGGACAGGGTGAAGCTTTCTTT.

This clonotype was recorded many times. The chain is built from TRBV7-2 and TRBJ2-1, with TRBD2 matching over 12 bases. After removal of 4 bases from V and 7 bases from J, the junction contained 5 bases not matched to a gene. CDR1 is SGHTA and CDR2 is FQGNSA in the germline V gene. The CDR3 is 15 residues long. The CDR3 sequence is CASSSASGRGNEQFF. CDR3 bases: TGTGCCAGCAGCTCAGCTAGCGGGAGGGGTAATGAGCAGTTCTTC.

This clonotype was observed a handful of times. This chain connects TRBV11-1 to TRBJ1-2; D is ambiguous. With 4 bases removed from V and 2 bases from J, the gap between germline ends came to 14 bases. Per the germline V gene, CDR1 is SGHAT and CDR2 is FQDESV (reference sequence). The CDR3 loop spans 15 amino acids. The CDR3 nucleotides are TGTGCCAGCAGCTCCACCTGGGCAGCCAACTATGGCTACACCTTC. The encoded protein is CASSSTWAANYGYTF.

In its sample, this clonotype was seen a few times. The rearrangement uses TRBV25-1 and TRBJ1-6; unclear D gene. Germline CDR1 is MGHDK and CDR2 is SYGVNS. Trimming left V 4 bases short and J 6 bases short, with 10 bases between. This CDR3 contains 14 residues. The CDR3 DNA sequence: TGTGCCAGCAGTGTCGACATCTCTAATTCACCCCTCCACTTT. Amino acid sequence: CASSVDISNSPLHF.

This clonotype was observed at least ten times. The chain couples TRBV6-1 to TRBJ1-2; D gene unclear. This CDR3 has 11 amino acids. The V end was cut by 10 bases, the J end by 7 bases, with 13 bases between. Germline CDR1 is MNHNS and CDR2 is SASEGT. CDR3 DNA sequence: TGTGCCACCTCCCCTATACGTGGCTACACCTTC. This codes for CATSPIRGYTF.

This clonotype was detected many times. V usage is TRBV27 and J usage is TRBJ1-2; the D gene is possibly TRBD1 (5 bases). Deletions cut 6 bases from V and 5 bases from J, with 13 bases between. Germline V gene sequence: CDR1 MNHEY, CDR2 SMNVEV (reference sequence). The CDR3 runs to 13 residues. For the CDR3, the DNA is TGTGCCAGCAGGGGGGGATTAGGGTATGGCTACACCTTC. Its translation is CASRGGLGYGYTF.

This clonotype was found many times. This chain uses TRBV19 with TRBJ2-1, with D hard to call. V lost 3 bases, J lost 6 bases, and 18 bases lay in between. Germline V gene sequence: CDR1 LNHDA, CDR2 SQIVND (reference sequence). This CDR3 spans 16 amino acids. CDR3 sequence reads: CASSIEPKALFNEQFF. For the CDR3, the DNA is TGTGCCAGTAGTATTGAGCCCAAGGCCCTGTTCAATGAGCAGTTCTTC.

This clonotype was counted ten times or more. The genes are TRBV6-1 and TRBJ2-1; 10 nucleotides agree with TRBD2. Germline CDR1 and CDR2: MNHNS and SASEGT. V lost 11 bases and J lost 7; bases outside the gene matches: 11. CDR3 length equals 14 residues. The CDR3 DNA is TGTGCCGGCGAGAGCGGGGGGGCCGGGAATGAGCAGTTCTTC. Amino acids: CAGESGGAGNEQFF.

There are many counts of this clonotype. The rearrangement links TRBV11-2 to TRBJ2-2; 9 nucleotides match TRBD1. This CDR3 has 18 amino acids. V gave up 5 bases and J gave up 3 bases; unmatched junction bases: 13. Germline loops: CDR1 SGHAT, CDR2 FQNNGV. The CDR3 sequence: CASSPHFFRTGDTGELFF. The CDR3 bases are TGTGCCAGCAGCCCTCATTTCTTCCGGACAGGGGACACCGGGGAGCTGTTTTTT.

In its sample, this clonotype was seen a few times. The genes are TRBV6-6 and TRBJ2-2; a possible D gene is TRBD1 (6 bases). The V end was cut by 6 bases, the J end by 2 bases, with 16 bases between. Germline assignment: CDR1 MNHNY and CDR2 SVGAGI (reference sequence). CDR3 length equals 16 residues. CDR3 in DNA: TGTGCCAGCAGAGCCTTCGGGACAACTAACACCGGGGAGCTGTTTTTT. This codes for CASRAFGTTNTGELFF.

This clonotype was detected a few times. The rearrangement joins TRBV12-3 or TRBV12-4 to TRBJ2-2, with a possible D match to TRBD2 (5 bases). V dropped 3 bases and J dropped 0 bases, with 8 bases sitting between them. This CDR3 is 15 amino acids long. In DNA, the CDR3 is TGTGCCAGCAGTTTGAGGGAAGCGAACACCGGGGAGCTGTTTTTT. Its translation: CASSLREANTGELFF.

This clonotype has more than one count but fewer than ten. This rearrangement joins TRBV7-6 to TRBJ2-1; 7 positions agree with TRBD2. CDR3 size: 14 residues. The V gene's germline CDR1 is SGHVS and CDR2 FNYEAQ. After removal of 3 bases from V and 7 bases from J, the junction contained 6 bases not matched to a gene. This CDR3 reads CASSLGAGLNEQFF. CDR3 DNA: TGTGCCAGCAGCTTGGGAGCGGGACTGAATGAGCAGTTCTTC.